Listed here is a single TCR beta chain. Sample-barcoded 5' priming and a J-beta primer mix drove a second PCR of roughly 7 to 11 cycles. Tagging of each cDNA molecule was performed by a template-switch adaptor with 12 random nucleotides. All samples gave at least 2.5 million CDR3-containing paired-end reads. TCRdb ran MiXCR on the 5' RACE reads and lists one entry per CDR3 protein. The repertoire holds about 680,000 distinct CDR3 sequences, with around 49% as singletons. This entry comes from a study of blood T cells in healthy people across ages. The CDR3 extends over 16 amino acids. V lost 3 bases to trimming and J lost 0 bases; unmatched junction nucleotides: 8. CDR1 DFQATT and CDR2 SNEGSKA come from the germline V gene (reference sequence). Staff drew around 10 milliliters of peripheral blood from each donor.

This sequence joins TRBV20-1 and TRBJ2-1, with 7 bases matching TRBD2. This sequence originates from a woman aged 55-75 years in good health. Sequencing used blood. As DNA, the CDR3 is TGCAGTGCTAGGACCGCAAGCGGGATCTCCTACAATGAGCAGTTCTTC. Translation: CSARTASGISYNEQFF.